What follows are 11 T cell receptor beta chains derived from one specimen sequenced in a study of blood T cell repertoires in COVID-19. Profiling relied on immunoSEQ multiplex PCR, and the TCRdb table lists in-frame clones only, not all of them. The table includes fewer than 650,000 clones, roughly nine tenths detected once. The sequencing input was peripheral blood. These receptors were taken from a woman between 45 and 65 years old with COVID-19, enrolled during active disease.

This chain links TRBV5-1 with TRBJ2-7; 12 positions agree with TRBD1. Germline values: CDR1 SGHRS, CDR2 YFSETQ. The CDR3 totals 17 residues. Trimming at V came to 2 bases and at J to 2 bases, leaving 8 bases not matched to a gene. CDR3 nucleotide sequence: TGCGCCAGCAGCTTTGGGGACAGGGGGCTTTTTACCTACGAGCAGTACTTC. This translates into CASSFGDRGLFTYEQYF.

The chain uses TRBV28 and TRBJ1-2, with D tentatively TRBD1 (6 bases). Germline loops: CDR1 MDHEN, CDR2 SYDVKM. Trimming pared 3 bases from V and 4 bases from J, leaving 12 bases between. The CDR3 totals 14 residues. The CDR3 protein is CASSFRTVSYGYTF. CDR3 nucleotides: TGTGCCAGCAGTTTCAGGACAGTCTCCTATGGCTACACCTTC.

The chain carries TRBV29-1 and TRBJ1-1; 7 bases are shared with TRBD1. Germline V gene data show CDR1 as SQVTM and CDR2 as ANQGSEA. The CDR3 has 17 amino acids. V was pared by 0 bases and J by 2 bases, with 12 bases of the junction left unmatched. This CDR3 is CSVEDWTGWEPNTEAFF. CDR3 nucleotide sequence: TGCAGCGTTGAAGATTGGACAGGTTGGGAGCCCAACACTGAAGCTTTCTTT.

V and J are TRBV2 and TRBJ1-1; perhaps TRBD1 as D (5 bases). V shed 4 bases and J shed 8 bases, with 14 bases lying between them. This CDR3 comprises 13 residues. Germline V gene data show CDR1 as SNHLY and CDR2 as FYNNEI. CDR3 nucleotide sequence: TGTGCCAGCAGTGTAGCGGGCCACAGGGAAGCTTTCTTT. Translation: CASSVAGHREAFF.

V and J are TRBV5-1 and TRBJ2-5; 9 bases line up with TRBD2. The V and J ends lost 4 bases and 3 bases, in that order; junction bases with no gene match: 10. The CDR3 loop spans 16 amino acids. Per germline, CDR1 SGHRS and CDR2 YFSETQ. The CDR3 sequence: CASSPLAGVREETQYF. DNA for the CDR3: TGCGCCAGCAGCCCTTTAGCGGGGGTTCGGGAAGAGACCCAGTACTTC.

The chain is built from TRBV29-1 and TRBJ2-7; 12 bases fit TRBD1. Per germline, CDR1 SQVTM and CDR2 ANQGSEA. V trimming: 7 bases; J trimming: 3 bases; junction bases outside the gene matches: 13. There are 16 residues in the CDR3. CDR3 nucleotide sequence: TGCAGCGCCGGAAGGTCCGGGACAGGGGGCCGCTACGAGCAGTACTTC. Amino acids: CSAGRSGTGGRYEQYF.

The V gene is TRBV19, the J gene TRBJ1-2; 7 nucleotides agree with TRBD1. The germline V gene encodes CDR1 LNHDA and CDR2 SQIVND (reference sequence). With 2 bases clipped from V and 4 bases from J, the junction kept 7 bases outside the gene matches. The CDR3 is made up of 15 amino acids. As DNA, the CDR3 is TGTGCCAGTAGTATAAGAACAGGGGATTCCTATGGCTACACCTTC. Translation gives CASSIRTGDSYGYTF.

The chain recombines TRBV6-1 with TRBJ2-4, with 8 bases aligning to TRBD2. V was clipped by 3 bases and J by 7 bases; unmatched bases: 8. Germline CDR1 MNHNS, CDR2 SASEGT. This CDR3 spans 15 amino acids. Here the CDR3 reads CASSDRDKRGNIQYF. As DNA, the CDR3 is TGTGCCAGCAGTGATCGGGACAAGCGGGGGAACATTCAGTACTTC.

This rearrangement joins TRBV5-1 to TRBJ1-2; D is unresolved. V was pared by 5 bases and J by 8 bases, with 16 bases between. CDR1 and CDR2 from the germline V gene are SGHRS and YFSETQ. CDR3 length equals 13 residues. In nucleotides, the CDR3 is TGCGCCAGCAGTCCCTCGGGAGCGCGAGGCTACACCTTC. It translates to CASSPSGARGYTF.

The genes are TRBV5-1 and TRBJ1-6; maybe TRBD1 (5 bases). Germline values: CDR1 SGHRS, CDR2 YFSETQ. The CDR3 length is 13 residues. V lost 4 bases to trimming and J lost 7 bases, with 9 bases between them. The CDR3 DNA is TGCGCCAGCAGCCCTACAGGCAATTCACCCCTCCACTTT. This codes for CASSPTGNSPLHF.

As to this clone: The sample carries other DNA sequences with the same CDR3. This chain links TRBV7-9 with TRBJ1-1, with D possibly matching TRBD1 (5 bases). Germline CDR1 is SEHNR and CDR2 is FQNEAQ (reference sequence). Trimming removed 1 base from V and 3 bases from J, with 9 bases in between. This CDR3 is 14 amino acids long. CDR3 sequence (DNA): TGTGCCAGCAGCTTAGTCGGGGGGTACACTGAAGCTTTCTTT. Its translation is CASSLVGGYTEAFF. The variable domain in full, completed from reference TRBV7-9 and TRBJ1-1, reads DTGVSQNPRHKITKRGQNVTFRCDPISEHNRLYWYRQTLGQGPEFLTYFQNEAQLEKSRLLSDRFSAERPKGSFSTLEIQRTEQGDSAMYLCASSLVGGYTEAFFGQGTRLTVV.